The clone carrying this TCR beta chain has just a few counts. Antigen specificity is unknown. The CDR3 runs 12 residues. Germline assignment: CDR1 MNHEY and CDR2 SVGEGT. The V gene end was trimmed by 7 bases and the J gene end by 14 bases; junction bases not matched to a gene: 8. The authors made TCR beta libraries by quantitative 5'-RACE with molecular barcodes. TCRdb re-derived calls from the 5' RACE reads in MiXCR, one entry per CDR3 protein. The sample holds about 310,000 distinct CDR3 sequences, about a fifth seen once. The data are from a study of CD8 T cells in ankylosing spondylitis. Points from the study as a whole: What seemed typical of ankylosing spondylitis blood was a TCR beta motif built from 8 or 9 highly homologous variants. From matched ankylosing spondylitis synovial fluid, disease-linked clones were reportedly recovered at significantly enriched levels.

The V call is TRBV6-2 or TRBV6-3, the J call TRBJ2-1; 10 nucleotides match TRBD2. This clonotype was sampled from a female donor with ankylosing spondylitis or in good health (not recorded which). Input material: blood, either unsorted or a sorted T cell fraction (not recorded which). CDR3 sequence (DNA): TGTGCCAGCAATAAGCGGGAGGGTCCGGAGTTCTTC. It specifies CASNKREGPEFF.